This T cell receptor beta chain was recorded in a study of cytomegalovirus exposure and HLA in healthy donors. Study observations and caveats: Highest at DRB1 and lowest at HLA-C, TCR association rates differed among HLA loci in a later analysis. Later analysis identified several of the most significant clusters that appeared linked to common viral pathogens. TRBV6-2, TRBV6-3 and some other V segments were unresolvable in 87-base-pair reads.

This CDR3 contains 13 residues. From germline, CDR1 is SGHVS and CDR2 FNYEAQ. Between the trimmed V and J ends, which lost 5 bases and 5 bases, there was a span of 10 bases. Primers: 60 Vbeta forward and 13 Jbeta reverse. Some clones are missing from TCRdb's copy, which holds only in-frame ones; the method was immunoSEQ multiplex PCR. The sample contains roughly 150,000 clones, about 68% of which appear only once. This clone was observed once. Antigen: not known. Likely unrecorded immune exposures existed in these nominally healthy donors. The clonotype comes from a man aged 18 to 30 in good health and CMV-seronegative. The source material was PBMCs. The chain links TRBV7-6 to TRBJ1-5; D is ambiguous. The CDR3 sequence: CASSQTWHQPQHF. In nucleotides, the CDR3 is TGTGCCAGCAGCCAGACATGGCATCAGCCCCAGCATTTT.